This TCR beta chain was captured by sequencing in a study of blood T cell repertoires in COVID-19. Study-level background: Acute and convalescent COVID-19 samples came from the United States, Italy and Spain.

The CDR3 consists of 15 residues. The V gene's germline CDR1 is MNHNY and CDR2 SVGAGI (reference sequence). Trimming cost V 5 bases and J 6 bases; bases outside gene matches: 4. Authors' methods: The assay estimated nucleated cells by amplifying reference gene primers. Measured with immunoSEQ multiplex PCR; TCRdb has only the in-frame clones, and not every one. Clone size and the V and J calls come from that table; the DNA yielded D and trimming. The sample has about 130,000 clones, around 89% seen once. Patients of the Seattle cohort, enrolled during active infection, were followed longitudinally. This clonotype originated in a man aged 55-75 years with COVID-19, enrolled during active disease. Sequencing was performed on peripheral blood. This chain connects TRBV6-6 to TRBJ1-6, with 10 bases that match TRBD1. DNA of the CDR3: TGTGCCAGCAGTACGACAGGGGGCCGTAATTCACCCCTCCACTTT. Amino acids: CASSTTGGRNSPLHF.